The 4 T cell receptor beta chains presented below share a single source sample, sequenced in a study of identical twins. TCRdb recomputed calls from the 5' RACE reads with MiXCR, one row per CDR3 protein. The sample includes more than 400,000 distinct CDR3 sequences, 15% of them seen just once. This same sample was also part of a study on yellow fever vaccine responses in identical twins.

Sequences were obtained from CD4+ T cells sorted from blood. The receptors originated from a young woman in good health.

This clonotype has at least ten counts. The chain recombines TRBV12-3 or TRBV12-4 with TRBJ2-3, with unresolved D. This CDR3 region has 15 residues. The ends were cut back, 3 bases at V and 0 bases at J, with 10 bases in the middle. CDR3 protein: CASSFFEASTDTQYF. The CDR3 DNA sequence: TGTGCCAGCAGTTTCTTTGAGGCTAGCACAGATACGCAGTATTTT.

This clonotype was counted at least ten times. The rearrangement joins TRBV12-3 or TRBV12-4 to TRBJ2-7, with D perhaps TRBD2 (6 bases). The CDR3 is 11 residues long. Trimming cost V 10 bases and J 5 bases, with 12 bases left between them. CDR3 DNA: TGTGCCACCAGGACTACGAACGAGCAGTACTTC. Translation: CATRTTNEQYF.

Worth noting for this clonotype: A read error may account for a junction end that differs from germline. The chain combines TRBV5-1 with TRBJ1-4; 7 bases fit TRBD1. Germline V gene lookup returns CDR1 SGHRS and CDR2 YFSETQ. This CDR3 has 12 residues. The CDR3 DNA follows: TGCGCCAGCAGCCTAGACAGGGAAAGAAGGGTTTTT. Its protein is CASSLDRERRVF.

The chain uses TRBV3-1 and TRBJ1-2; no definite D call. The V end lost 0 bases, the J end lost 4 bases, and 9 bases lay between the germline ends. The germline V gene encodes CDR1 LGHDT and CDR2 YNNKEL (reference sequence). This CDR3 is 14 amino acids long. The CDR3 DNA reads as TGTGCCAGCAGCCAAGATAGGCGTCCCTATGGCTACACCTTC. It yields the protein CASSQDRRPYGYTF.